This T cell receptor (beta chain) was retrieved from a study of OX40 agonist ivuxolimab in advanced cancers. Study details: Prior anti-PD-1, anti-PD-L1 or anti-CTLA-4 therapy did not bar entry, and about 38% had some.

Any history of autoimmune disease or systemic immunosuppression disqualified patients. Here immunoSEQ multiplex PCR was the method, and the copy in TCRdb shows in-frame clones only, minus some. The sample shows 20,000 to 25,000 clones, 65% to 85% of them seen only once. Per the germline V gene, CDR1 is SQVTM and CDR2 is ANQGSEA. V lost 3 bases to trimming and J lost 3 bases, with 17 bases between them. This CDR3 comprises 16 residues. The rearrangement uses TRBV29-1 and TRBJ2-2; D gene ambiguous. Sequenced here: CD4+ or CD8+ T cells sorted from blood, sampled in a trial of the OX40 agonist ivuxolimab. The source of this sequence is an adult with an advanced solid tumor such as melanoma, head and neck, liver or kidney cancer. Here the CDR3 DNA reads TGCAGCGTTGATGGGGTCGGGTCTGGGGACACCGGGGAGCTGTTTTTT. This translates into CSVDGVGSGDTGELFF.